The next 2 T cell receptor beta chains were all read from a single sample in a study of identical twins. Each CDR3 protein is one row after TCRdb ran MiXCR on the 5' RACE reads. The data contain fewer than 900,000 distinct CDR3 sequences, around 20% of them singletons. This sample was also put to use in a study of T cells expressing NK-cell markers.

The sample was PBMCs. Every receptor here comes from a woman aged 18 to 35 in good health.

This clonotype occurred many times. The rearrangement links TRBV5-1 to TRBJ1-4, with D maybe TRBD1 (6 bases). The CDR3 is 15 residues long. Germline-derived CDR1 and CDR2 are SGHRS and YFSETQ. V was trimmed by 3 bases and J by 6 bases, leaving 15 bases between them. The CDR3 loop is CASSSQGGGDEKLFF. The CDR3 DNA sequence: TGCGCCAGCAGCTCACAGGGTGGTGGTGATGAAAAACTGTTTTTT. Full variable domain (rest looked up from reference TRBV5-1 and TRBJ1-4): KAGVTQTPRYLIKTRGQQVTLSCSPISGHRSVSWYQQTPGQGLQFLFEYFSETQRNKGNFPGRFSGRQFSNSRSEMNVSTLELGDSALYLCASSSQGGGDEKLFFGSGTQLSVL.

Remarks on this clonotype: The junction departs from germline at one end; a sequencing error may be responsible. The chain uses TRBV20-1 and TRBJ2-7, with unresolved D. The CDR3 has 15 amino acids. Germline V gene lookup returns CDR1 DFQATT and CDR2 SNEGSKA (reference sequence). CDR3 protein: CGAPPPRAGAGEQYF. The CDR3 DNA reads as TGCGGTGCTCCGCCTCCTCGGGCTGGCGCCGGCGAGCAGTACTTC.